Listed here are 23 T cell receptor beta chains from one sample, sequenced in a study of shared clonotypes between healthy human individuals. Only in-frame clones appear in the TCRdb table, and some are missing; sequencing was by immunoSEQ multiplex PCR. In the table there are 2,500,000 or so clones, 93% of which are singletons. Sequencing was done on a sample of naive CD4+ T cells from PBMCs. Subset denoted: CD45RA+ positively selected. The receptors shown here come from a man between 18 and 29 years old in good health. Some clones in this sample may be carry-over from other donors' samples.

J is TRBJ1-3 and V is TRBV7-2; no clear D gene. Trimming took off 2 bases at V and 0 bases at J, with 17 bases between the two ends. The CDR3 is made up of 18 amino acids. The germline CDR1 and CDR2 sequences are SGHTA and FQGNSA. CDR3 sequence reads: CASSLSLRSGLSGNTIYF. The CDR3 DNA reads TGTGCCAGCAGCTTAAGTCTTAGGTCAGGCCTCTCTGGAAACACCATATATTTT.

The gene calls are TRBV7-8 and TRBJ1-5; D is undetermined. Deletions cut 1 base from V and 1 base from J, with 8 bases between. This CDR3 has 15 residues. Germline CDR1 and CDR2: SGHVS and FQNEAQ. The CDR3 nucleotides are TGTGCCAGCAGCTTAGGGGAAGGGAGCAATCAGCCCCAGCATTTT. Protein product: CASSLGEGSNQPQHF.

The V call is TRBV9, the J call TRBJ1-1; D gene ambiguous. V was clipped by 0 bases and J by 6 bases, with 9 bases between them. The CDR3 contains 13 residues. Germline values: CDR1 SGDLS, CDR2 YYNGEE. In DNA form, the CDR3 reads TGTGCCAGCAGCGTAGTGTGGGAGGCTGAAGCTTTCTTT. The encoded protein is CASSVVWEAEAFF.

V gene TRBV11-2 combines with J gene TRBJ1-1, with D uncertain. Germline-derived CDR1 and CDR2 are SGHAT and FQNNGV. V gave up 4 bases and J gave up 1 base, with 13 bases separating them. The CDR3 is 15 residues long. The CDR3 here is CASSSLEWTNTEAFF. The CDR3, as DNA: TGTGCCAGCAGCTCCCTCGAGTGGACGAACACTGAAGCTTTCTTT.

The rearrangement links TRBV27 to TRBJ2-1; TRBD1 aligns across 8 bases. Germline V gives CDR1 MNHEY, CDR2 SMNVEV (reference sequence). The CDR3 has 13 amino acids. Trimming took 6 bases from V and 9 from J; bases not matched to a gene: 7. The CDR3 loop reads CASSPAGGGEQFF. The DNA for the CDR3 is TGTGCCAGCAGCCCAGCAGGGGGCGGTGAGCAGTTCTTC.

This rearrangement joins TRBV11-1 to TRBJ2-2; 10 bases align to TRBD2. The CDR3 sequence is 16 residues long. The J segment lost 2 bases and the V segment lost 5 bases, leaving 5 bases of the junction unmatched. The germline V gene has CDR1 SGHAT and CDR2 FQDESV (reference sequence). The CDR3 loop reads CASSPRLAGNTGELFF. The CDR3 DNA sequence: TGTGCCAGCAGCCCCCGACTAGCGGGCAACACCGGGGAGCTGTTTTTT.

The V and J genes are TRBV6-5 and TRBJ2-1; TRBD2 aligns across 11 bases. With V trimmed by 5 bases and J by 3 bases, 3 bases remained unmatched. This CDR3 region has 15 residues. Germline CDR1 and CDR2: MNHEY and SVGAGI. CDR3 loop: CASSRLAGIYNEQFF. In DNA form, the CDR3 reads TGTGCCAGCAGTCGACTAGCGGGGATCTACAATGAGCAGTTCTTC.

This chain links TRBV19 with TRBJ2-2; D uncertain. V was clipped by 8 bases and J by 6 bases, with 10 bases between them. Germline CDR1 LNHDA, CDR2 SQIVND (reference sequence). The CDR3 length is 12 residues. CDR3: CASYGWPGELFF. The CDR3 nucleotides read TGTGCCAGTTACGGGTGGCCCGGGGAGCTGTTTTTT.

In nucleotides, the CDR3 is TGTGCCAGCAAGTTCAGCCTGGGTACTGAAGCTTTCTTT. This gives the protein CASKFSLGTEAFF. The V and J genes are TRBV6-1 and TRBJ1-1; unclear D gene. CDR3 length equals 13 residues. Germline V gene data show CDR1 as MNHNS and CDR2 as SASEGT. Trimming removed 7 bases from V and 5 bases from J, with 14 bases in between.

J is TRBJ2-7 and V is TRBV6-1; TRBD2 might be the D (6 bases). The germline CDR1 and CDR2 sequences are MNHNS and SASEGT. Trimming left V 6 bases short and J 3 bases short, with 18 bases between. This CDR3 spans 15 amino acids. This CDR3 is CASRTPGERGYEQYF. CDR3 DNA: TGTGCCAGCAGAACTCCGGGGGAGAGGGGCTACGAGCAGTACTTC.

The rearrangement joins TRBV5-1 to TRBJ2-3; D is possibly TRBD2 (6 bases). Trimming removed 1 base at V and 0 bases at J, with 12 bases between. The CDR3 covers 16 residues. CDR1 SGHRS and CDR2 YFSETQ come from the germline V gene. CDR3 in DNA: TGCGCCAGCAGCTTGTGGGTAGGAGGGAGCACAGATACGCAGTATTTT. Residues: CASSLWVGGSTDTQYF.

The V and J genes are TRBV5-1 and TRBJ1-2; perhaps TRBD1 as D (5 bases). This CDR3 comprises 16 residues. Looked up from germline, CDR1 is SGHRS and CDR2 is YFSETQ. Trimming removed 5 bases at V and 6 bases at J, with 23 bases between. CDR3 loop: CASSFGGPPLGDGYTF. The DNA for the CDR3 is TGCGCCAGCAGTTTCGGCGGGCCGCCCCTGGGGGATGGCTACACCTTC.

The V gene is TRBV4-2, the J gene TRBJ1-5; 7 positions match TRBD1. V lost 0 bases and J lost 10; bases outside the gene matches: 6. The CDR3 consists of 14 residues. Looked up from germline, CDR1 is LGHNA and CDR2 is YNFKEQ. The CDR3 DNA follows: TGTGCCAGCAGCCAAGAGGGACAGATTAAACCCCAGCATTTT. It codes for CASSQEGQIKPQHF.

Comment on this clone: The same CDR3 can be traced to other DNA sequences in this sample. The V and J genes are TRBV28 and TRBJ2-4; 10 bases are a match to TRBD2. V lost 5 bases to trimming and J lost 1 base; unmatched junction nucleotides: 2. The CDR3 contains 15 residues. Germline V gives CDR1 MDHEN, CDR2 SYDVKM. CDR3 sequence: CASSQAGGAKNIQYF. The DNA for the CDR3 is TGTGCCAGCAGTCAAGCGGGAGGGGCCAAAAACATTCAGTACTTC.

This chain uses TRBV15 with TRBJ1-2, with unresolved D. Trimming shortened V by 0 bases and J by 8 bases, and 10 bases separated the two germline ends. The CDR3 has 13 residues. Germline V lookup: CDR1 LNHNV, CDR2 YYDKDF (reference sequence). The CDR3 coding sequence is TGTGCCACCAGCAGAGATAGGCTAGGAGGCTACACCTTC. Its protein product is CATSRDRLGGYTF.

This chain uses TRBV2 with TRBJ2-5; 7 nucleotides line up with TRBD1. CDR1 and CDR2 from the germline V gene are SNHLY and FYNNEI. CDR3 size: 13 residues. Unmatched junction bases numbered 0, after V lost 3 bases and J lost 2 bases. CDR3 nucleotide sequence: TGTGCCAGCAGTGAGGGACAGCAAGAGACCCAGTACTTC. Residues: CASSEGQQETQYF.

In regard to this clone: Other DNA sequences within the sample encode an identical CDR3. The V and J genes are TRBV6-5 and TRBJ1-5; D is unresolved. Trimming took 6 bases from V and 5 from J, leaving 11 bases between them. CDR1 is MNHEY, CDR2 SVGAGI, per germline. The CDR3 sequence is 13 residues long. CDR3 protein: CASSQRAHQPQHF. For the CDR3, the DNA is TGTGCCAGCAGCCAGCGGGCTCATCAGCCCCAGCATTTT.

The CDR3 bases are TGTGCCATCAGTGAGTCTCCTACAGGGGGCTACGAGCAGTACTTC. Amino acid sequence: CAISESPTGGYEQYF. The chain employs TRBV10-3 and TRBJ2-7, with 8 bases aligning to TRBD1. Germline values: CDR1 ENHRY, CDR2 SYGVKD. CDR3 length: 15 residues. V shed 0 bases, J shed 3 bases, and the junction held 4 bases outside the gene matches.

The chain uses TRBV28 and TRBJ1-1; 7 bases align to TRBD1. V trimming: 2 bases; J trimming: 7 bases; junction bases outside the gene matches: 10. This CDR3 comprises 15 residues. Per the germline V gene, CDR1 is MDHEN and CDR2 is SYDVKM. CDR3 bases: TGTGCCAGCAGTTTACCTGACAGGGCTAAAAGTGAAGCTTTCTTT. It specifies CASSLPDRAKSEAFF. Combining the CDR3 with reference TRBV28 and TRBJ1-1 gives the whole variable domain DVKVTQSSRYLVKRTGEKVFLECVQDMDHENMFWYRQDPGLGLRLIYFSYDVKMKEKGDIPEGYSVSREKKERFSLILESASTNQTSMYLCASSLPDRAKSEAFFGQGTRLTVV.

The chain links TRBV5-8 to TRBJ2-1; a possible D gene is TRBD2 (5 bases). Germline V gene lookup returns CDR1 SGHTS and CDR2 YDEGEE. The CDR3 is 15 residues long. V was clipped by 6 bases and J by 9 bases, with 22 bases between them. The chain's CDR3 is CASIPRGLSIGEQFF. For the CDR3, the DNA is TGTGCCAGCATCCCTCGGGGTCTCTCGATTGGTGAGCAGTTCTTC. The whole variable domain, filled in from reference TRBV5-8 and TRBJ2-1, reads EAGVTQSPTHLIKTRGQQATLRCSPISGHTSVYWYQQALGLGLQFLLWYDEGEERNRGNFPPRFSGRQFPNYSSELNVNALELEDSALYLCASIPRGLSIGEQFFGPGTRLTVL.

This sequence joins TRBV7-6 and TRBJ2-5; 10 bases match TRBD2. J gave up 0 bases and V 0 bases, and 4 bases lay outside the gene matches. There are 17 residues in the CDR3. Germline assignment: CDR1 SGHVS and CDR2 FNYEAQ. CDR3 protein: CASSLARTSGNQETQYF. In nucleotides, the CDR3 is TGTGCCAGCAGCTTAGCTAGAACTAGCGGGAACCAAGAGACCCAGTACTTC.

The chain employs TRBV19 and TRBJ1-5; tentative D call: TRBD1 (6 bases). The CDR3 length is 14 residues. Deletions cut 3 bases from V and 7 bases from J, with 13 bases between. In germline, CDR1 is LNHDA, CDR2 SQIVND (reference sequence). CDR3 DNA: TGTGCCAGTAGTATTAACAGGGTAGGGCAGCCCCAGCATTTT. It is translated as CASSINRVGQPQHF. The variable domain in full, with the rest retrieved from reference TRBV19 and TRBJ1-5, is DGGITQSPKYLFRKEGQNVTLSCEQNLNHDAMYWYRQDPGQGLRLIYYSQIVNDFQKGDIAEGYSVSREKKESFPLTVTSAQKNPTAFYLCASSINRVGQPQHFGDGTRLSIL.

As concerns this clone: Distinct nucleotide sequences in the sample also encode this CDR3. The chain joins TRBV29-1 to TRBJ1-1, with no clear D. Germline V gene sequence: CDR1 SQVTM, CDR2 ANQGSEA. The CDR3 contains 12 residues. The germline V and J ends were trimmed by 4 bases and 0 bases, with 6 bases remaining between them. The CDR3 DNA follows: TGCAGCGTTGGACGGTTGAACACTGAAGCTTTCTTT. Protein: CSVGRLNTEAFF.